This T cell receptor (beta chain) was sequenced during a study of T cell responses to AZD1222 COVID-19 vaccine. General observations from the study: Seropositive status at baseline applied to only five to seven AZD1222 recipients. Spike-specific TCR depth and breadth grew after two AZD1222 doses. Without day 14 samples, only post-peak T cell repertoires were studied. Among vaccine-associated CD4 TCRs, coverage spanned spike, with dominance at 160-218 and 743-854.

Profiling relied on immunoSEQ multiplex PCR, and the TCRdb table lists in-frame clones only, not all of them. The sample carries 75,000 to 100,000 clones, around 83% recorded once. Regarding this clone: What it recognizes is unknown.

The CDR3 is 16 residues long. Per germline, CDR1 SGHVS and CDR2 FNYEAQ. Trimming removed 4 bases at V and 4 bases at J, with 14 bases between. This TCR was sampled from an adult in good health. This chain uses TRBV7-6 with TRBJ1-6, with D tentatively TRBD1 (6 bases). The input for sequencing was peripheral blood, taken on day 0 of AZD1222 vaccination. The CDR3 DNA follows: TGTGCCAGCAGCTCCACAGGGAACGGGTATAATTCACCCCTCCACTTT. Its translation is CASSSTGNGYNSPLHF.